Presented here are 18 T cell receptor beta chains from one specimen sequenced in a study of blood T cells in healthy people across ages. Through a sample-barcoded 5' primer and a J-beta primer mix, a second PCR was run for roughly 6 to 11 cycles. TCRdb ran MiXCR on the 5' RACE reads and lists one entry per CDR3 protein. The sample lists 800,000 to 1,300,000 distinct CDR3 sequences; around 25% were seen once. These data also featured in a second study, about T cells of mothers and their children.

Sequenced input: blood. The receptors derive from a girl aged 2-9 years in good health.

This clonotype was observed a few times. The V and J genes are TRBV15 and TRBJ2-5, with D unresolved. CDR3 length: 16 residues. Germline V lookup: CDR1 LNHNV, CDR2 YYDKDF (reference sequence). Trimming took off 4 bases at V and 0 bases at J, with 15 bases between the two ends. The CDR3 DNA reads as TGTGCCACCAGCAAAAATATTAGGCGACACCAAGAGACCCAGTACTTC. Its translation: CATSKNIRRHQETQYF.

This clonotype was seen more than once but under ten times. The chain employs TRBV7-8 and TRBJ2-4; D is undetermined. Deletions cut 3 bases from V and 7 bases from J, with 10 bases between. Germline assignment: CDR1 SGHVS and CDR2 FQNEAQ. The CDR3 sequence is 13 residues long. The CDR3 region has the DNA TGTGCCAGCAGCTTTATGCCGCCTAACATTCAGTACTTC. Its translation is CASSFMPPNIQYF.

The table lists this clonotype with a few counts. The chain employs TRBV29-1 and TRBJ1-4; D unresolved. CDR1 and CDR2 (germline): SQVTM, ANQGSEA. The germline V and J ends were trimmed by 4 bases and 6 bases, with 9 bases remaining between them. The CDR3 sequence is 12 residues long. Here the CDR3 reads CSVGDGDEKLFF. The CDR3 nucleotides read TGCAGCGTTGGGGATGGGGATGAAAAACTGTTTTTT.

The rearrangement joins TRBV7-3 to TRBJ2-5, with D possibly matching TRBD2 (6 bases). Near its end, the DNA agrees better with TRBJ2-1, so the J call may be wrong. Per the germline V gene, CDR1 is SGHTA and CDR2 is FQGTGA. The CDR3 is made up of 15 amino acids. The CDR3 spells CASSLGGSINNEQFF. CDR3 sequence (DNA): TGTGCCAGCAGCTTAGGGGGGTCAATAAACAATGAGCAGTTCTTC.

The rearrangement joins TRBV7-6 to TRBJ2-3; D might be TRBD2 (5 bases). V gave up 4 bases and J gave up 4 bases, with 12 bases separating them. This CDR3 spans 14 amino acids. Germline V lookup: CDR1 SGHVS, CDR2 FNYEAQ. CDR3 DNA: TGTGCCAGCAGCTACCGGGGTTCGGCAGATACGCAGTATTTT. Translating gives CASSYRGSADTQYF. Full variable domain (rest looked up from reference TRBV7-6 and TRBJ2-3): GAGVSQSPRYKVTKRGQDVALRCDPISGHVSLYWYRQALGQGPEFLTYFNYEAQQDKSGLPNDRFSAERPEGSISTLTIQRTEQRDSAMYRCASSYRGSADTQYFGPGTRLTVL.

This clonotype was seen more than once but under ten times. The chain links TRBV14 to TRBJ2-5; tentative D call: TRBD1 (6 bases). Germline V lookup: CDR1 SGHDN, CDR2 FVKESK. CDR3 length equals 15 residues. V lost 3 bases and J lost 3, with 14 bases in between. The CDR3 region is CASSHTGTLKETQYF. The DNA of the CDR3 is TGTGCCAGCAGCCATACCGGGACACTGAAAGAGACCCAGTACTTC.

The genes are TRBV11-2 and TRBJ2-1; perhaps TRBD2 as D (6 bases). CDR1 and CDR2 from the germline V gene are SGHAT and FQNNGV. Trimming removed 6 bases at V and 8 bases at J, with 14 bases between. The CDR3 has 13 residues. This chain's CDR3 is CASRLGGSYEQFF. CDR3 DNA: TGTGCCAGCAGACTCGGGGGTAGCTATGAGCAGTTCTTC.

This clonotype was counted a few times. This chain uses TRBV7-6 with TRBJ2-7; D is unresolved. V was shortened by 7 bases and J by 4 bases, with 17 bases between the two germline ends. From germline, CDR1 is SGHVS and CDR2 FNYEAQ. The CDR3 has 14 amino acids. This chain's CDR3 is CASNPPGRPYEQYF. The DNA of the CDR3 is TGTGCCAGCAACCCCCCGGGCAGGCCTTACGAGCAGTACTTC. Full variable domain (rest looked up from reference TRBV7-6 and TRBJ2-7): GAGVSQSPRYKVTKRGQDVALRCDPISGHVSLYWYRQALGQGPEFLTYFNYEAQQDKSGLPNDRFSAERPEGSISTLTIQRTEQRDSAMYRCASNPPGRPYEQYFGPGTRLTVT.

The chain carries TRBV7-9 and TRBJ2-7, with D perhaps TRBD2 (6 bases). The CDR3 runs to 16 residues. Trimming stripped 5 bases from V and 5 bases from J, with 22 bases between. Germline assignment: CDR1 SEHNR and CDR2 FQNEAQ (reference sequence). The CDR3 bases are TGTGCCAGCAGCCCGCCGCGCGGGGATCTGGGGAACGAGCAGTACTTC. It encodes CASSPPRGDLGNEQYF.

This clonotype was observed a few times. The CDR3 is CSVGTRVAETQYF. The DNA for the CDR3 is TGCAGCGTGGGGACTAGGGTGGCTGAGACCCAGTACTTC. This chain uses TRBV29-1 with TRBJ2-5; the match to TRBD2 covers 8 bases. CDR3 length: 13 amino acids. Germline assignment: CDR1 SQVTM and CDR2 ANQGSEA. The junction had 8 bases not matched to a gene; V was cut back by 6 bases and J by 5 bases.

The CDR3 loop is CASSFEASGKRRVTDTQYF. DNA for the CDR3: TGTGCCAGCAGTTTTGAGGCTAGCGGGAAAAGGCGAGTCACAGATACGCAGTATTTT. The rearrangement uses TRBV12-3 or TRBV12-4 and TRBJ2-3; 9 nucleotides align to TRBD2. The CDR3 has 19 residues. Unmatched junction bases numbered 15, after V lost 3 bases and J lost 2 bases.

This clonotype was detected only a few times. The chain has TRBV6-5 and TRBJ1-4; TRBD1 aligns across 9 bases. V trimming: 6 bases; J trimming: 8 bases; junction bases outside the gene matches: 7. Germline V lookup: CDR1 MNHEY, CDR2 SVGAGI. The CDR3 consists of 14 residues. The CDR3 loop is CASRRQGGGEKLFF. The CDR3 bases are TGTGCCAGCAGAAGACAGGGGGGAGGAGAAAAACTGTTTTTT.

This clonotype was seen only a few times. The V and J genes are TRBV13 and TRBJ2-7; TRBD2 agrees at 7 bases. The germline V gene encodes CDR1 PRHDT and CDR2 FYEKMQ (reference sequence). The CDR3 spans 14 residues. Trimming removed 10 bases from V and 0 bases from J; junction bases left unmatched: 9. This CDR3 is CATTTSGASYEQYF. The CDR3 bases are TGTGCCACCACAACAAGCGGGGCCTCCTACGAGCAGTACTTC.

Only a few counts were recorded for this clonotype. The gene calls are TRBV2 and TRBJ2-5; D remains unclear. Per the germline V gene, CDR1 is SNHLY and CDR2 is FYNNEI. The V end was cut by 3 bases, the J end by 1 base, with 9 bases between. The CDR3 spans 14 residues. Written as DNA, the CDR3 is TGTGCCAGCAGTGAGAACACAGTCCAAGAGACCCAGTACTTC. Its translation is CASSENTVQETQYF.

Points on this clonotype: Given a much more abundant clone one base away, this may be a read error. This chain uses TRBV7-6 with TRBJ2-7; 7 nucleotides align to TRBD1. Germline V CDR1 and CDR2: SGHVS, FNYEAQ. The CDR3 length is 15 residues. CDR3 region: CAGSPLGRGPYEQYF. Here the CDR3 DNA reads TGTGCCGGCAGCCCCCTGGGAAGGGGGCCATACGAGCAGTACTTC. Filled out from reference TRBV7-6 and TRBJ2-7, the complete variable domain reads GAGVSQSPRYKVTKRGQDVALRCDPISGHVSLYWYRQALGQGPEFLTYFNYEAQQDKSGLPNDRFSAERPEGSISTLTIQRTEQRDSAMYRCAGSPLGRGPYEQYFGPGTRLTVT.

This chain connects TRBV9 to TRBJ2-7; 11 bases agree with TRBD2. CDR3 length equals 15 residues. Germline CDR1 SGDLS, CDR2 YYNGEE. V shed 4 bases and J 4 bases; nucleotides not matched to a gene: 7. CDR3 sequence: CASSPTSGDTYEQYF. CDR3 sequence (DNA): TGTGCCAGCAGCCCGACTAGCGGGGACACATACGAGCAGTACTTC. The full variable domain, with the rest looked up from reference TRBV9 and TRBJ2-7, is DSGVTQTPKHLITATGQRVTLRCSPRSGDLSVYWYQQSLDQGLQFLIQYYNGEERAKGNILERFSAQQFPDLHSELNLSSLELGDSALYFCASSPTSGDTYEQYFGPGTRLTVT.

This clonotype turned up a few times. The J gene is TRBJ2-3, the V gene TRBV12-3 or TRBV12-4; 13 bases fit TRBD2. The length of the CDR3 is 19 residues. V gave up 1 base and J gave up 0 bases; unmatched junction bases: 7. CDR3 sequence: CASSLGPMGLAGSTDTQYF. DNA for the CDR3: TGTGCCAGCAGTTTAGGGCCCATGGGACTAGCGGGGAGCACAGATACGCAGTATTTT.

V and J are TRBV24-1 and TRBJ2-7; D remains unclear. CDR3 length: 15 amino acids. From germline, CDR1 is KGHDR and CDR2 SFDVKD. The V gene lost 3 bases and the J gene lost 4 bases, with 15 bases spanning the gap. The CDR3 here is CATSDPATDRYEQYF. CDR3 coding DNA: TGTGCCACCAGTGATCCAGCAACGGACCGGTACGAGCAGTACTTC.